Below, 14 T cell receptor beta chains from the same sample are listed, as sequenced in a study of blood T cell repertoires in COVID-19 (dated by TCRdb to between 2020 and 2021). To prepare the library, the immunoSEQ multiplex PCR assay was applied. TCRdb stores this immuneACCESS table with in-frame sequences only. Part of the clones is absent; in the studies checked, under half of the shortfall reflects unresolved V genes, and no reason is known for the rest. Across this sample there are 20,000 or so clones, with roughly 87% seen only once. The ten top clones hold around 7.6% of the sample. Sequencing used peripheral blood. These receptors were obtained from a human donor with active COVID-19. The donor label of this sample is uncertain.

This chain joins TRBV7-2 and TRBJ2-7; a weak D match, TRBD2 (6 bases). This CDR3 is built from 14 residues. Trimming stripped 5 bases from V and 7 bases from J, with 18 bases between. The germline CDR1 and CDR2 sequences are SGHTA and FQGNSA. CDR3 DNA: TGTGCCAGCAGCCTAGGGGCTACTAGCCCGGAGCAGTACTTC. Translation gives CASSLGATSPEQYF.

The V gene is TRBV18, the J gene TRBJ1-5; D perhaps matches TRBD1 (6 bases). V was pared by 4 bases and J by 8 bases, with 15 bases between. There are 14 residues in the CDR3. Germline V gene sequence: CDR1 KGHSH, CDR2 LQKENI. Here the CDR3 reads CASSQIRGGEPQHF. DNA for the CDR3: TGTGCCAGCTCACAGATAAGAGGGGGTGAGCCCCAGCATTTT.

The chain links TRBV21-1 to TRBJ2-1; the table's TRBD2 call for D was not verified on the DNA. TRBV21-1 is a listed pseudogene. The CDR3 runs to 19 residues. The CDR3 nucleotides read TGTGCCAGCAGCAAAGCACGCGAAAGCCGCGGGCGGGCCAACAATGAGCAGTTCTTC. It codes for CASSKARESRGRANNEQFF.

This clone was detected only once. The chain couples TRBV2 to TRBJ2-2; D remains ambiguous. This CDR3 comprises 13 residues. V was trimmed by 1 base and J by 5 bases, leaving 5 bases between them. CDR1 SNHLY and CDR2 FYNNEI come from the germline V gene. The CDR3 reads CASSEGRTGELFF. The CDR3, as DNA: TGTGCCAGCAGTGAAGGCCGGACCGGGGAGCTGTTTTTT.

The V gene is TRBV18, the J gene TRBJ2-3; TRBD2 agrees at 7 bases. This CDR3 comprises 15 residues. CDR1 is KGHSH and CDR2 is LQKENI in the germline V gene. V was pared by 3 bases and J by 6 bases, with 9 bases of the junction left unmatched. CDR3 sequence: CASSPASGTGDTQYF. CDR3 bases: TGTGCCAGCTCACCGGCTAGCGGAACGGGGGATACGCAGTATTTT. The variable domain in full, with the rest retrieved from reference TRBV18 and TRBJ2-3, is NAGVMQNPRHLVRRRGQEARLRCSPMKGHSHVYWYRQLPEEGLKFMVYLQKENIIDESGMPKERFSAEFPKEGPSILRIQQVVRGDSAAYFCASSPASGTGDTQYFGPGTRLTVL.

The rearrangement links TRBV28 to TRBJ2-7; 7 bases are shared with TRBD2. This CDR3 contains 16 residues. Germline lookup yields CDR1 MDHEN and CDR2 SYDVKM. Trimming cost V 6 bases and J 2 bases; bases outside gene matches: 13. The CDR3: CASRAPGGSFTYEQYF. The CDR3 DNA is TGTGCCAGCAGGGCCCCCGGCGGGAGTTTCACCTACGAGCAGTACTTC. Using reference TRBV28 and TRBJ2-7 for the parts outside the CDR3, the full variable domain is DVKVTQSSRYLVKRTGEKVFLECVQDMDHENMFWYRQDPGLGLRLIYFSYDVKMKEKGDIPEGYSVSREKKERFSLILESASTNQTSMYLCASRAPGGSFTYEQYFGPGTRLTVT.

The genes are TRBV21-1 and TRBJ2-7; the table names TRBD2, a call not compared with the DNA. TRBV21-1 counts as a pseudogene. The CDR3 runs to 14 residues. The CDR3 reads CASSSSKREVEQYF. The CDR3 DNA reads TGTGCCAGCAGCAGCTCTAAGAGGGAGGTCGAGCAGTACTTC.

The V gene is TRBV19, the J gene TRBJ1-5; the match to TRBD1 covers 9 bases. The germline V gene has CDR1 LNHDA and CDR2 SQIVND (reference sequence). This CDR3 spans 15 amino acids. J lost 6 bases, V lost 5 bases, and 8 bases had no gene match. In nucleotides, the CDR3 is TGTGCCAGTAGTGAGGGGACAGGGTTTGCTCAGCCCCAGCATTTT. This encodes CASSEGTGFAQPQHF.

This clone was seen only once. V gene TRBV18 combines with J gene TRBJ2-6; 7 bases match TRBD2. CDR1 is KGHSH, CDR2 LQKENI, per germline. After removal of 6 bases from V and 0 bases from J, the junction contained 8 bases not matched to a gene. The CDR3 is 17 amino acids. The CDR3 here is CASSRLAANSGANVLTF. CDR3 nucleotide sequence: TGTGCCAGCTCCCGTCTAGCGGCAAACTCTGGGGCCAACGTCCTGACTTTC.

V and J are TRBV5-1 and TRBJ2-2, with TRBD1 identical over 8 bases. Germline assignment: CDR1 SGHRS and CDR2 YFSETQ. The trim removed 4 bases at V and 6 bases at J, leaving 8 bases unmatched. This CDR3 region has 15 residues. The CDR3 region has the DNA TGCGCCAGCAGCCAATCCCAGGGGGCGGCCGGGGAGCTGTTTTTT. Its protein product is CASSQSQGAAGELFF.

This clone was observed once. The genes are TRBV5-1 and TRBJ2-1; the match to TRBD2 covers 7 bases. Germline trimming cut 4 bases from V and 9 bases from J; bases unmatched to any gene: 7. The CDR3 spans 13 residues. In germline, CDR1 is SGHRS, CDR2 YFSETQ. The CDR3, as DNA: TGCGCCAGCAGCCCTGGACTAGTCGGTGAGCAGTTCTTC. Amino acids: CASSPGLVGEQFF.

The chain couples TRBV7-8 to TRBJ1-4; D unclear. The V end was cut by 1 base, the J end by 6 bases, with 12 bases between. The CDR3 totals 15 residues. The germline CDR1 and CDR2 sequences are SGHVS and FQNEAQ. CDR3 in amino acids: CASSLGLGADEKLFF. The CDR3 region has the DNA TGTGCCAGCAGCTTAGGTCTAGGCGCGGATGAAAAACTGTTTTTT.

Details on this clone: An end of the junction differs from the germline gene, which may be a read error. CDR3 bases: TGTGCTAGCAGCTTAGTTGGGAGGGGTACGGAGACCCAGTACTTC. Amino acid sequence: CASSLVGRGTETQYF. The chain employs TRBV7-7 and TRBJ2-5, with TRBD2 identical over 7 bases. From germline, CDR1 is SSHAT and CDR2 FNYEAQ (reference sequence). The CDR3 is 15 amino acids.

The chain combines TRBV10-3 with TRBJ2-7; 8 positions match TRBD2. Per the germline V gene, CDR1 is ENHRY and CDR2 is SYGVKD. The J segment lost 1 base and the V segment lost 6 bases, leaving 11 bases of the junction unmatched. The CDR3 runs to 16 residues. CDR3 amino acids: CAISDPGAGESYEQYF. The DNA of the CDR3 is TGTGCCATCAGCGACCCAGGAGCGGGAGAATCCTACGAGCAGTACTTC.